This TCR beta chain was found in a study of T cell responses to AZD1222 COVID-19 vaccine. Study-wide findings and caveats: No repertoire was sampled before or during the peak T cell response, only after it. Donors were largely white British and mainly female; clonal diversity was possibly underestimated.

Assay used: immunoSEQ multiplex PCR; TCRdb lists only in-frame clones, some missing. The sample lists around 120,000 clones, about 85% occurring once. About this clone itself: Its antigen is not known.

The sequence was collected from an adult in good health. Sequenced here: peripheral blood, sampled on day 0 of AZD1222 vaccination.

The CDR3 region is CASSVSGSTDTQYF. CDR3 DNA: TGTGCCAGCAGTGTATCGGGGAGCACAGATACGCAGTATTTT. The V call is TRBV6-4, the J call TRBJ2-3; tentatively, D is TRBD2 (5 bases). CDR3 size: 14 residues. Trimming took off 4 bases at V and 0 bases at J, with 8 bases between the two ends. Germline V gene lookup returns CDR1 MRHNA and CDR2 SNTAGT.